This is a list of T cell receptor beta chains from one sample in a study of T cells after yellow fever vaccination. TCRdb recomputed calls from the 5' RACE reads with MiXCR, one row per CDR3 protein. The table records over 200,000 distinct CDR3 sequences, roughly 6.3% of them present only once. The specimen comprised CD4+ T cells sorted from PBMCs, sampled on the day of the yellow fever booster vaccination. These receptor sequences come from a young man who received the YFV17D yellow fever vaccine. Both conserved end residues are part of each CDR3. The D gene is left open where the match is weak. The size field is filled for only some rows; it gives once, few, many or a size class.

TRBV20-1,12,many,TRBJ2-7,TRBD2,TGCAGTGCCGGCGGGAGAATCTACGAGCAGTACTTC,CSAGGRIYEQYF
TRBV24-1,17,many,TRBJ2-6,TRBD1,TGTGCCACCAGTGATCCGGGACAGGGCCCCGGGGCCAACGTCCTGACTTTC,CATSDPGQGPGANVLTF
TRBV20-1,12,many,TRBJ2-1,TRBD2,TGCAGTGCTAAGGGACTAGCTTACGAGCAGTTCTTC,CSAKGLAYEQFF
TRBV20-1,14,few,TRBJ1-5,TRBD1,TGCAGTGCTCGGGACAGGGCCAACAATCAGCCCCAGCATTTT,CSARDRANNQPQHF
TRBV6-2/TRBV6-3,12,-,TRBJ2-7,-,TGTGCCAGCAGTTACGTTCACCCCGAGCAGTACTTC,CASSYVHPEQYF
TRBV7-8,14,many,TRBJ1-1,-,TGTGCCAGCACCGTCCGGGGGCTGGCCACTGAAGCTTTCTTT,CASTVRGLATEAFF
TRBV6-5,16,many,TRBJ2-7,-,TGTGCCAGCAGTTTCCCCCCCCGCGGAAGCTCCTACGAGCAGTACTTC,CASSFPPRGSSYEQYF
TRBV18,14,few,TRBJ2-7,-,TGTGCCAGCTCACCACCGACGGGAAACCACGAGCAGTACTTC,CASSPPTGNHEQYF
TRBV12-3/TRBV12-4,16,many,TRBJ2-5,-,TGTGCCAGCAGCTTAGGGGGACACACGTACCAAGAGACCCAGTACTTC,CASSLGGHTYQETQYF
TRBV4-1,19,few,TRBJ2-5,TRBD2,TGCGCCAGCAGCCAAAAGGGCCACGGACTAGCGGGAGGCCGAGAGACCCAGTACTTC,CASSQKGHGLAGGRETQYF
TRBV5-1,14,many,TRBJ2-4,-,TGCGCCAGCAGCCGAGGGACGGGTAAAAACATTCAGTACTTC,CASSRGTGKNIQYF
TRBV12-3/TRBV12-4,13,-,TRBJ2-7,TRBD1,TGTGCCAGCAGTCGGACAGGGTACTACGAGCAGTACTTC,CASSRTGYYEQYF
TRBV5-5,15,many,TRBJ2-7,TRBD2,TGTGCCAGCAGCTTGGGACGACTAGCCCGCAACGAGCAGTACTTC,CASSLGRLARNEQYF
TRBV7-9,11,-,TRBJ1-1,-,TGTGCCAGCAGCCACGGGACAGAAGCTTTCTTT,CASSHGTEAFF